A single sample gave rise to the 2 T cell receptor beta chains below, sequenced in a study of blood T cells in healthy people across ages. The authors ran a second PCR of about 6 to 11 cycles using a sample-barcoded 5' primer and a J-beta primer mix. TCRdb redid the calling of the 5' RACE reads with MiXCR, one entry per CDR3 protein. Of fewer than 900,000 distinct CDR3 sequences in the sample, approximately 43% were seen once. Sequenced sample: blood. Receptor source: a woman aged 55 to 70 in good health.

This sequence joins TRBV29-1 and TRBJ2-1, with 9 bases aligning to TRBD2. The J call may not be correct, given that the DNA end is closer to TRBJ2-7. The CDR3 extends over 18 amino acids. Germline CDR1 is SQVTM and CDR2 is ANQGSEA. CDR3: CSVEVAGAKEGPYNEQYF. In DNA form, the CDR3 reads TGCAGCGTTGAAGTAGCGGGGGCGAAGGAGGGACCCTACAATGAGCAGTACTTC.

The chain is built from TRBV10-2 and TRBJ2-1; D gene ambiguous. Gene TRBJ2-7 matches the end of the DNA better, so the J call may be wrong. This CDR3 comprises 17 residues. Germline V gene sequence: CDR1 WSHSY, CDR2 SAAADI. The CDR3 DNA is TGCGCCAGCAGTGAGCCAAAATACCGGAGCTCCTACAATGAGCAGTACTTC. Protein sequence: CASSEPKYRSSYNEQYF.